This TCR beta chain was recovered during a study of T cells in Graves' hyperthyroidism and ophthalmopathy (dated by TCRdb to the late 2010s). General notes on the study: To identify TCR V-J signatures that set the groups apart, the researchers used a discovery cohort of 100 patients, made up of approximately 43 with Graves' ophthalmopathy and about 60 with stable Graves' hyperthyroidism. An independent validation cohort of around 19 hyperthyroidism patients and 17 patients who later progressed to ophthalmopathy tested prospective prediction of ophthalmopathy. The 75 to 100 discovery patients were divided at random into training and test sets in a 7:3 ratio. Thyroid tissue and blood T-cell repertoires from about six Graves' hyperthyroidism patients were also compared in the study. Once sampling was done, hyperthyroidism patients were given methimazole at a starting dose of 30 mg daily, whereas ophthalmopathy patients were given high-dose intravenous methylprednisolone. The paper reports TCR Vbeta CDR3 sequencing of some 140 peripheral blood samples: approximately 41 ophthalmopathy, approximately 74 hyperthyroidism and around 17 progressor patients.

Based on the germline V gene, the CDR1 and CDR2 sequences are KGHDR and SFDVKD. V loses 5 bases of germline sequence and J loses 2 bases, and the interval between the two ends is 11 bases. From the cysteine up to the phenylalanine, the CDR3 has a length of 14 residues. Solely the CDR3 DNA is kept, with 42 bases framed from the first base. Patients with uncontrolled infections, other autoimmune diseases, pregnancy or lactation were excluded. Diagnoses were based on clinical symptoms, serum thyroxine and TRAb, thyroid ultrasound and orbital computed tomography. Total RNA was extracted with Trizol reagent, and quality was checked on an Agilent 2100 Bioanalyzer. TCR beta CDR3 regions were amplified from RNA transcripts. For the first round of RT-PCR on the TCR CDR3, the HTBI primer set was used together with the Qiagen OneStep RT-PCR kit. Libraries were constructed in a second round of multiplex PCR, after which size selection and purification were carried out. Sequencing of the libraries was done on an Illumina HiSeq2000 using paired-end 100 bp reads. The paper's processing steps were these. SOAPnuke was used to process the raw data, removing reads that contained adapters or uncalled bases, had a mean Phred below 15, or lacked an exact match to the constant primer or identifier. COPE v1.2.5 was used to merge high-quality paired reads, and clonotypes were defined as unique nucleotide sequences. MiTCR v1.1 was used to align clonotypes to the IMGT TRBV, TRBD and TRBJ reference segments. Analysis was restricted to V-J combinations with a frequency above 0.0001, which covered 98% to 99.2% of repertoires. A TCS score was defined as the ratio of F50 (clonal expansion) to E x V (chaos), with BLOSUM62-based TCRdist applied between CDR3 peptides within each V-J. Welch's t-statistics and random forest reduced 450 to 600 V-J features to fewer than 15, which were used in a naive Bayes classifier (R e1071). Thyroid-blood repertoire similarity was quantified with the Morisita-Horn index. TCRdb's own reprocessing of the public reads used fastp at Q25 and MiXCR and kept productive beta chains. When rows share a CDR3 protein, they turn into one entry using the most common DNA and genes. The V and J calls, along with clone size, are taken from TCRdb and not from the paper's own processing. In this sample the table shows about 510,000 distinct CDR3 sequences, over 35% of which occur a single time. The top ten clones comprise 35% to 50% of the sample.

Remarks on this clonotype: Its antigen is not yet known. No quality values exist for individual bases; no much larger clone is one base distant.

Overall study results and their limits: A model built on a 13 V-J signature distinguished ophthalmopathy from stable hyperthyroidism, reaching about 88% sensitivity and about 81% specificity in cross-validation and 80%/75% in testing. No statistical method was used to set the sample size in advance, and investigators knew the group allocation. In validation, the model predicted progression to ophthalmopathy a median of about 6.8 months before onset, with over 60% sensitivity and 72.22% specificity. Blood samples also contained most of the expanded thyroid clonotypes (frequency above 0.001), which suggests that blood repertoires may reflect thyroid immune responses.

The specimen was peripheral blood or thyroid tissue (not recorded which). This clonotype was sampled from an adult woman with Graves' disease, either hyperthyroidism or ophthalmopathy (not recorded which). The V and J segments used are TRBV24-1 and TRBJ2-5, with the D call perhaps TRBD1 or TRBD2, as 5 bases match in each case. The DNA sequence is as follows: TGTGCCACCAGTGCCGGGACGATGCAAGAGACCCAGTACTTC. Its translation is CATSAGTMQETQYF.